A single sample gave rise to the 28 T cell receptor beta chains below, sequenced in a study of CD8+ T cells in alopecia areata (dated by TCRdb to the late 2010s). The sample's time point label, decoded: about 25 weeks on oral tofacitinib. The treatment or condition label for this specimen denotes: oral pan-JAK inhibitor, 5-10 mg twice daily. The library was made by the immunoSEQ multiplex PCR assay. RNA was extracted from all samples and reverse transcribed into cDNA, which served as template for TCR sequencing. TCRdb obtained this table from immuneACCESS and retained in-frame rearrangements with V and J assigned. These tables miss some clones; where compared with another copy, unresolved V genes account for less than half of the shortfall, and the remainder is unexplained. The sample records 150,000 to 200,000 clones, more than 50% of which are singletons. Of the sample, around 0.92% falls within the top ten clones.

This material consisted of CD4+ T cells sorted from blood, taken at week 24, from a patient treated with tofacitinib. These receptors all stem from a human donor with alopecia areata.

The chain links TRBV29-1 to TRBJ1-3; D not resolved. CDR1 is SQVTM, CDR2 ANQGSEA, per germline. The CDR3 is 12 residues long. Trimming stripped 7 bases from V and 2 bases from J, with 9 bases between. The CDR3 DNA follows: TGCAGCGCCGCCGTCCCTGGAAACACCATATATTTT. It yields the protein CSAAVPGNTIYF.

As to this clone: The same CDR3 is also encoded by other DNA sequences in this sample. The chain recombines TRBV15 with TRBJ2-7; 9 bases match TRBD1. CDR1 and CDR2 from the germline V gene are LNHNV and YYDKDF (reference sequence). The CDR3 has 13 residues. V lost 3 bases, J lost 3 bases, and 0 bases stayed unmatched. In DNA, the CDR3 is TGTGCCACCAGCAGGGACAGGGGCTACGAGCAGTACTTC. It translates to CATSRDRGYEQYF. The variable domain in full, with the rest retrieved from reference TRBV15 and TRBJ2-7, is DAMVIQNPRYQVTQFGKPVTLSCSQTLNHNVMYWYQQKSSQAPKLLFHYYDKDFNNEADTPDNFQSRRPNTSFCFLDIRSPGLGDTAMYLCATSRDRGYEQYFGPGTRLTVT.

The rearrangement uses TRBV29-1 and TRBJ1-1; 10 bases fit TRBD1. This CDR3 has 14 amino acids. Trimming took 7 bases from V and 4 from J; bases not matched to a gene: 9. Germline CDR1 reads SQVTM; CDR2 reads ANQGSEA. The CDR3 bases are TGCAGCGCCGGACAGGGGGGCGTGGGCACTGAAGCTTTCTTT. Translating it yields CSAGQGGVGTEAFF.

The rearrangement links TRBV9 to TRBJ2-1; 10 bases align to TRBD2. Germline-derived CDR1 and CDR2 are SGDLS and YYNGEE. The CDR3 is 18 amino acids. V trimming: 2 bases; J trimming: 0 bases; junction bases outside the gene matches: 8. The CDR3 reads CASSVSGGASFSYNEQFF. The CDR3 nucleotides are TGTGCCAGCAGCGTCAGCGGGGGGGCCTCGTTCTCCTACAATGAGCAGTTCTTC.

The chain joins TRBV18 to TRBJ2-2; TRBD1 matches 7 bases. The CDR3 is 17 residues long. The V gene end was trimmed by 4 bases and the J gene end by 0 bases; junction bases not matched to a gene: 8. Germline V gives CDR1 KGHSH, CDR2 LQKENI. CDR3 sequence: CASSLPGQHPNTGELFF. CDR3 coding DNA: TGTGCCAGCTCACTCCCGGGACAGCATCCGAACACCGGGGAGCTGTTTTTT.

This clone was counted once. The J gene is TRBJ1-1, the V gene TRBV5-1; D might be TRBD1 (6 bases). Between the trimmed V and J ends, which lost 6 bases and 3 bases, there was a span of 15 bases. This CDR3 has 14 amino acids. Germline V CDR1 and CDR2: SGHRS, YFSETQ. The DNA of the CDR3 is TGCGCCAGCATAAAGGACAGCGCCCACACTGAAGCTTTCTTT. This gives the protein CASIKDSAHTEAFF.

The chain links TRBV29-1 to TRBJ2-3, with D possibly matching TRBD2 (7 bases). This CDR3 has 18 residues. The V end lost 3 bases, the J end lost 4 bases, and 26 bases lay between the germline ends. The V gene's germline CDR1 is SQVTM and CDR2 ANQGSEA. CDR3 loop: CSVEGGGGGPHSADTQYF. CDR3 sequence (DNA): TGCAGCGTTGAGGGCGGAGGCGGGGGCCCCCACTCCGCAGATACGCAGTATTTT.

This clone turned up a few times. The chain uses TRBV29-1 and TRBJ2-1; 10 nucleotides line up with TRBD2. Germline V lookup: CDR1 SQVTM, CDR2 ANQGSEA. Unmatched junction bases numbered 2, after V lost 5 bases and J lost 4 bases. The CDR3 consists of 13 residues. The CDR3 protein is CSVKRGGYNEQFF. As DNA, the CDR3 is TGCAGCGTTAAGCGGGGGGGGTACAATGAGCAGTTCTTC.

J is TRBJ1-1 and V is TRBV5-6, with D possibly being TRBD1 (5 bases). CDR3 length equals 15 residues. In germline, CDR1 is SGHDT, CDR2 YYEEEE. The V gene lost 4 bases and the J gene lost 0 bases, with 13 bases spanning the gap. Here the CDR3 DNA reads TGTGCCAGCAGCCCACAACAGGTCCTGAACACTGAAGCTTTCTTT. Protein: CASSPQQVLNTEAFF.

This clone turned up a few times. The chain couples TRBV4-3 to TRBJ1-4; no clear D. There are 14 residues in the CDR3. V was pared by 2 bases and J by 3 bases, with 7 bases between. Germline CDR1 is LGHNA and CDR2 is YSLEER. As DNA, the CDR3 is TGCGCCAGCAGCCAAAGTTCGGCTAATGAAAAACTGTTTTTT. This gives the protein CASSQSSANEKLFF.

The chain recombines TRBV10-3 with TRBJ1-2; unclear D gene. The V and J ends lost 5 bases and 8 bases respectively, with 15 bases between them. This CDR3 spans 13 amino acids. Germline CDR1 is ENHRY and CDR2 is SYGVKD. The CDR3 DNA follows: TGTGCCATCAGTAAAGCCCCCGGCGGAGGCTACACCTTC. This encodes CAISKAPGGGYTF.

This clone was counted only a few times. The rearrangement uses TRBV2 and TRBJ1-4, with D uncertain. The CDR3 covers 14 residues. Germline assignment: CDR1 SNHLY and CDR2 FYNNEI. With 4 bases removed from V and 3 bases from J, the gap between germline ends came to 9 bases. The CDR3 DNA is TGTGCCAGCAGTGGGTGGCAGTCTAATGAAAAACTGTTTTTT. Its translation is CASSGWQSNEKLFF. Using reference TRBV2 and TRBJ1-4 for the parts outside the CDR3, the full variable domain is EPEVTQTPSHQVTQMGQEVILRCVPISNHLYFYWYRQILGQKVEFLVSFYNNEISEKSEIFDDQFSVERPDGSNFTLKIRSTKLEDSAMYFCASSGWQSNEKLFFGSGTQLSVL.

This rearrangement joins TRBV25-1 to TRBJ2-5, with no clear D. The J call may be in error: the DNA end matches TRBJ2-7 better. This CDR3 has 11 amino acids. CDR1 is MGHDK, CDR2 SYGVNS, per germline. This chain's CDR3 is CASKRNYEQYF. The CDR3 bases are TGTGCCAGCAAAAGGAACTACGAGCAGTACTTC.

Only a few counts were recorded for this clone. The chain couples TRBV4-1 to TRBJ1-2; D is perhaps TRBD1 (5 bases). The CDR3 sequence is 15 residues long. Trimming pared 4 bases from V and 6 bases from J, leaving 18 bases between. Germline V gives CDR1 MGHRA, CDR2 YSYEKL. This CDR3 reads CASSPGRGTGDGYTF. The CDR3 DNA follows: TGCGCCAGCAGCCCTGGTCGAGGGACCGGGGATGGCTACACCTTC.

The V gene is TRBV4-1, the J gene TRBJ1-6; possibly TRBD1 for D (5 bases). V lost 5 bases, J lost 7 bases, and 15 bases lay in between. The CDR3 length is 15 residues. Germline CDR1 MGHRA, CDR2 YSYEKL. The chain's CDR3 is CASSRIGDGNSPLHF. The CDR3 DNA reads TGCGCCAGCAGCAGGATAGGGGACGGAAATTCACCCCTCCACTTT.

This clone was recorded a few times. CDR3 bases: TGTGCCACAGACCGGGGACTAGCGGGCACAGATACGCAGTATTTT. Protein product: CATDRGLAGTDTQYF. This chain uses TRBV11-2 with TRBJ2-3; the match to TRBD2 covers 11 bases. This CDR3 contains 15 residues. The germline V gene has CDR1 SGHAT and CDR2 FQNNGV. Germline trimming cut 10 bases from V and 1 base from J; bases unmatched to any gene: 7.

The chain carries TRBV27 and TRBJ2-4; no reliable D call. V was clipped by 9 bases and J by 5 bases, with 11 bases between them. The CDR3 length is 12 residues. Germline CDR1 MNHEY, CDR2 SMNVEV (reference sequence). CDR3 protein: CASWAVENIQYF. The CDR3 bases are TGTGCCAGTTGGGCAGTGGAAAACATTCAGTACTTC.

This clone came up a few times. The chain links TRBV15 to TRBJ1-1, with D possibly TRBD1 on 5 matching bases. Deletions cut 1 base from V and 4 bases from J, with 19 bases between. CDR1 and CDR2 from the germline V gene are LNHNV and YYDKDF (reference sequence). This CDR3 has 17 residues. The CDR3 reads CATSRGGTPPLGTEAFF. The DNA for the CDR3 is TGTGCCACCAGCAGAGGGGGGACCCCCCCTCTCGGCACTGAAGCTTTCTTT.

The rearrangement uses TRBV9 and TRBJ1-6, with 7 bases fitting TRBD1. Unmatched junction bases numbered 10, after V lost 0 bases and J lost 10 bases. CDR3 length: 16 amino acids. Per germline, CDR1 SGDLS and CDR2 YYNGEE. CDR3 DNA: TGTGCCAGCAGCGTAGCGACAGGGAGTTCGCAGTCACCCCTCCACTTT. It yields the protein CASSVATGSSQSPLHF.

The rearrangement uses TRBV7-9 and TRBJ2-7, with 9 bases matching TRBD1. CDR1 is SEHNR, CDR2 FQNEAQ, per germline (reference sequence). With V trimmed by 5 bases and J by 0 bases, 14 bases remained unmatched. This CDR3 comprises 18 residues. This chain's CDR3 is CASSQSRRGQGNSYEQYF. The CDR3 DNA follows: TGTGCCAGCAGCCAGAGCAGGAGAGGACAGGGGAACTCCTACGAGCAGTACTTC.

This rearrangement joins TRBV2 to TRBJ1-6; 7 nucleotides match TRBD1. Per germline, CDR1 SNHLY and CDR2 FYNNEI. Trimming at V came to 4 bases and at J to 12 bases, leaving 6 bases not matched to a gene. There are 13 residues in the CDR3. CDR3 nucleotides: TGTGCCAGCAGTGTTCGGGACAGAGAACCCCTCCACTTT. This translates into CASSVRDREPLHF.

This chain uses TRBV6-5 with TRBJ2-7; 8 bases align to TRBD1. The CDR3 sequence is 13 residues long. Trimming removed 2 bases from V and 6 bases from J; junction bases left unmatched: 3. Germline-derived CDR1 and CDR2 are MNHEY and SVGAGI. CDR3 residues: CASSYRTGSEQYF. The CDR3 DNA is TGTGCCAGCAGTTACCGGACAGGGTCCGAGCAGTACTTC.

The table lists this clone with a few counts. The rearrangement uses TRBV6-6 and TRBJ2-2; TRBD1 is a possible D gene (5 bases). Trimming shortened V by 0 bases and J by 4 bases, and 6 bases separated the two germline ends. Germline CDR1 and CDR2: MNHNY and SVGAGI (reference sequence). The CDR3 is made up of 14 amino acids. The CDR3 nucleotides read TGTGCCAGCAGTTACTCGACAGTCACCGGGGAGCTGTTTTTT. It codes for CASSYSTVTGELFF.

This clone was observed a handful of times. This sequence joins TRBV25-1 and TRBJ2-1; 7 nucleotides agree with TRBD1. Germline V gene sequence: CDR1 MGHDK, CDR2 SYGVNS. There are 15 residues in the CDR3. V lost 4 bases and J lost 14; bases outside the gene matches: 17. The DNA for the CDR3 is TGTGCCAGCAGTGTAGGTCTCGCACTTGACAGGGTGGAGTTCTTC. This gives the protein CASSVGLALDRVEFF.

V is TRBV29-1 and J is TRBJ2-4; D is uncertain. Trimming stripped 6 bases from V and 0 bases from J, with 15 bases between. Germline assignment: CDR1 SQVTM and CDR2 ANQGSEA. The CDR3 extends over 15 amino acids. CDR3 protein: CSVQRPGLAKNIQYF. The DNA for the CDR3 is TGCAGCGTACAACGGCCAGGTCTAGCCAAAAACATTCAGTACTTC.

This clone appeared a few times. This chain uses TRBV12-5 with TRBJ2-7; maybe TRBD1 (6 bases). The CDR3 has 16 amino acids. V lost 2 bases to trimming and J lost 0 bases, with 14 bases between them. Per the germline V gene, CDR1 is LGHNT and CDR2 is FRNRAP. CDR3 region: CASGLSTTGSSYEQYF. As DNA, the CDR3 is TGTGCTAGTGGTTTGTCAACTACAGGGAGCTCCTACGAGCAGTACTTC.

The V gene is TRBV15, the J gene TRBJ2-3, with D maybe TRBD1 (6 bases). With 3 bases removed from V and 2 bases from J, the gap between germline ends came to 15 bases. CDR3 size: 16 residues. Germline V gene lookup returns CDR1 LNHNV and CDR2 YYDKDF (reference sequence). The CDR3 sequence is CATSSLLGALTDTQYF. The CDR3 region has the DNA TGTGCCACCAGCAGCCTGTTGGGGGCCCTCACAGATACGCAGTATTTT. The full variable domain, in which reference TRBV15 and TRBJ2-3 provide the parts outside the CDR3, is DAMVIQNPRYQVTQFGKPVTLSCSQTLNHNVMYWYQQKSSQAPKLLFHYYDKDFNNEADTPDNFQSRRPNTSFCFLDIRSPGLGDTAMYLCATSSLLGALTDTQYFGPGTRLTVL.

Only a few counts were recorded for this clone. V usage is TRBV29-1 and J usage is TRBJ1-2; the D is unclear. Trimming took 8 bases from V and 6 from J, leaving 10 bases between them. Germline V gene data show CDR1 as SQVTM and CDR2 as ANQGSEA. The CDR3 is 10 amino acids. The CDR3 DNA sequence: TGCAGCTCCCTCAGCGATGGCTACACCTTC. It translates to CSSLSDGYTF. The full variable domain, its missing parts supplied by reference TRBV29-1 and TRBJ1-2, is SAVISQKPSRDICQRGTSLTIQCQVDSQVTMMFWYRQQPGQSLTLIATANQGSEATYESGFVIDKFPISRPNLTFSTLTVSNMSPEDSSIYLCSSLSDGYTFGSGTRLTVV.